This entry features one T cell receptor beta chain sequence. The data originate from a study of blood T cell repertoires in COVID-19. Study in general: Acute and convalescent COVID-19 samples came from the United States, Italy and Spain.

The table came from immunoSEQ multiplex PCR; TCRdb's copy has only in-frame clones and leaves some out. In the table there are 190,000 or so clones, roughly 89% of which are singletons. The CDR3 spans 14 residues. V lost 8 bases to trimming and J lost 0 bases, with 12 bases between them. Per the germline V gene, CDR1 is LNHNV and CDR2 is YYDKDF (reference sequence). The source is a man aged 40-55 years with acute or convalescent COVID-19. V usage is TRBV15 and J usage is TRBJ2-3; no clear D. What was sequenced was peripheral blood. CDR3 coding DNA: TGTGCCACCTCGTGGCAGTCTAGCACAGATACGCAGTATTTT. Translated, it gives CATSWQSSTDTQYF. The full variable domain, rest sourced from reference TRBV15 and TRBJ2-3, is DAMVIQNPRYQVTQFGKPVTLSCSQTLNHNVMYWYQQKSSQAPKLLFHYYDKDFNNEADTPDNFQSRRPNTSFCFLDIRSPGLGDTAMYLCATSWQSSTDTQYFGPGTRLTVL.